These 32 T cell receptor beta chains came from one sample sequenced in a study of blood T cells in healthy people across ages. A second roughly 6 to 12 cycle PCR used barcoded and J-beta primers. In TCRdb, the 5' RACE reads were re-called with MiXCR into one record per CDR3 protein. The data show 1,300,000 or so distinct CDR3 sequences, roughly 60% seen once. Sequenced sample: blood. The source of these receptors is a man aged 18 to 30 in good health.

The chain employs TRBV11-1 and TRBJ2-6, with 11 bases fitting TRBD1. The CDR3 length is 22 residues. Unmatched junction bases numbered 20, after V lost 4 bases and J lost 3 bases. Germline assignment: CDR1 SGHAT and CDR2 FQDESV (reference sequence). The CDR3 coding sequence is TGTGCCAGCAGCTCCAACGACATCCTACGGGACAGGGGGGAAGGTGGGGCCAACGTCCTGACTTTC. It yields the protein CASSSNDILRDRGEGGANVLTF.

The genes are TRBV28 and TRBJ1-4; D is unclear. Germline CDR1 reads MDHEN; CDR2 reads SYDVKM. The germline V and J ends were trimmed by 10 bases and 3 bases, with 9 bases remaining between them. The CDR3 loop spans 12 amino acids. CDR3 bases: TGTGCCACGGGGTTAGCTAATGAAAAACTGTTTTTT. Translating gives CATGLANEKLFF.

This clonotype showed up just a few times. V gene TRBV4-3 combines with J gene TRBJ1-4; unclear D gene. Germline CDR1 reads LGHNA; CDR2 reads YSLEER. Deletions cut 0 bases from V and 6 bases from J, with 5 bases between. The CDR3 runs 13 residues. CDR3 protein: CASSQEVDEKLFF. The CDR3 DNA reads as TGCGCCAGCAGCCAAGAAGTAGATGAAAAACTGTTTTTT.

The J gene is TRBJ2-5, the V gene TRBV5-1, with 11 bases matching TRBD1. With V trimmed by 1 base and J by 4 bases, 6 bases remained unmatched. The CDR3 covers 16 residues. The germline V gene has CDR1 SGHRS and CDR2 YFSETQ. The chain's CDR3 is CASSLPDRGLGETQYF. DNA for the CDR3: TGCGCCAGCAGCTTGCCGGACAGGGGGCTCGGAGAGACCCAGTACTTC.

This chain uses TRBV4-1 with TRBJ1-1, with D tentatively TRBD1 (5 bases). This CDR3 region has 15 residues. Germline CDR1 reads MGHRA; CDR2 reads YSYEKL. V lost 4 bases and J lost 0, with 12 bases in between. As DNA, the CDR3 is TGCGCCAGCAGCCCGCCAGGGTTCATGAACACTGAAGCTTTCTTT. Translating it yields CASSPPGFMNTEAFF.

This chain connects TRBV3-1 to TRBJ2-4, with TRBD2 matching over 8 bases. Trimming cost V 0 bases and J 13 bases; bases outside gene matches: 17. This CDR3 has 17 residues. Looked up from germline, CDR1 is LGHDT and CDR2 is YNNKEL (reference sequence). CDR3 residues: CASSQELVGRGSYGQYF. CDR3 coding DNA: TGTGCCAGCAGCCAAGAGCTAGTCGGGAGGGGATCCTACGGGCAGTACTTC.

As regards this clonotype: Possible read error: a much larger clone is one base away. J is TRBJ2-5 and V is TRBV25-1; a possible D gene is TRBD1 (6 bases). The DNA end is more similar to TRBJ2-1, so the J call may be wrong. Germline V gene sequence: CDR1 MGHDK, CDR2 SYGVNS. This CDR3 has 17 amino acids. The CDR3 loop is CASSEKVRQGHQETQFF. The CDR3 nucleotides read TGTGCCAGCAGTGAAAAGGTACGGCAGGGGCATCAAGAGACCCAGTTCTTC.

V is TRBV3-1 and J is TRBJ1-2, with D unresolved. The CDR3 totals 13 residues. V lost 3 bases, J lost 4 bases, and 9 bases lay in between. CDR1 and CDR2 (germline): LGHDT, YNNKEL (reference sequence). CDR3 amino acids: CASSHADTYGYTF. The CDR3 nucleotides read TGTGCCAGCAGCCATGCTGACACCTATGGCTACACCTTC.

The rearrangement uses TRBV19 and TRBJ1-4; maybe TRBD1 (5 bases). Germline-derived CDR1 and CDR2 are LNHDA and SQIVND (reference sequence). V lost 5 bases, J lost 10 bases, and 20 bases lay in between. The CDR3 sequence is 15 residues long. Here the CDR3 DNA reads TGTGCCAGTAGTGCTCCGGGACCCAGTCCCGGAAAACTGTTTTTT. Translated, it gives CASSAPGPSPGKLFF.

Of note for this clonotype: One junction end disagrees with the germline gene, perhaps due to a read error. The chain carries TRBV25-1 and TRBJ2-5; D is possibly TRBD2 (5 bases). CDR3 length: 16 amino acids. The germline CDR1 and CDR2 sequences are MGHDK and SYGVNS. The CDR3 sequence is CASSEPGTTKGETLYF. CDR3 sequence (DNA): TGTGCCAGCAGTGAACCAGGCACTACTAAGGGAGAGACCCTGTACTTC.

V is TRBV20-1 and J is TRBJ2-5, with D unclear. The germline CDR1 and CDR2 sequences are DFQATT and SNEGSKA (reference sequence). The CDR3 extends over 15 amino acids. Trimming pared 3 bases from V and 5 bases from J, leaving 19 bases between. The CDR3 nucleotides read TGCAGTGCTAGGAACCCAGGCAGACCATCGGAGACCCAGTACTTC. Its translation: CSARNPGRPSETQYF.

The chain uses TRBV6-5 and TRBJ2-6, with D possibly being TRBD1 (6 bases). CDR1 and CDR2 from the germline V gene are MNHEY and SVGAGI. The CDR3 covers 16 residues. Trimming pared 10 bases from V and 0 bases from J, leaving 16 bases between. The CDR3 here is CATIRDTYSGANVLTF. The CDR3 DNA reads TGTGCCACCATCAGGGACACCTACTCTGGGGCCAACGTCCTGACTTTC.

The V gene is TRBV20-1, the J gene TRBJ2-2, with D perhaps matching TRBD1 (7 bases). The ends were cut back, 3 bases at V and 6 bases at J, with 17 bases in the middle. CDR1 and CDR2 from the germline V gene are DFQATT and SNEGSKA (reference sequence). This CDR3 contains 15 residues. The CDR3 bases are TGCAGTGCTAGCTTGGCCAGGGGGGCACCCGGGGAGCTGTTTTTT. Translating gives CSASLARGAPGELFF.

This chain joins TRBV20-1 and TRBJ2-5, with D tentatively TRBD1 or TRBD2 (5 bases each). Per germline, CDR1 DFQATT and CDR2 SNEGSKA (reference sequence). Trimming took off 0 bases at V and 2 bases at J, with 10 bases between the two ends. The CDR3 totals 14 residues. The CDR3 bases are TGCAGTGCTAGAGATCGGGGCCCGCAAGAGACCCAGTACTTC. Amino acid sequence: CSARDRGPQETQYF.

CDR3 sequence reads: CASSERVEGLHGYTF. CDR3 DNA sequence: TGTGCCAGCAGTGAAAGAGTAGAGGGGTTGCATGGCTACACCTTC. The chain uses TRBV6-1 and TRBJ1-2, with D perhaps matching TRBD1 (5 bases). In germline, CDR1 is MNHNS, CDR2 SASEGT. The V gene lost 2 bases and the J gene lost 6 bases, with 16 bases spanning the gap. The CDR3 totals 15 residues.

Details on this clonotype: An end of the junction does not agree with germline; a read error may underlie this. The V and J genes are TRBV20-1 and TRBJ2-1; the match to TRBD2 covers 11 bases. The CDR3 has 17 amino acids. Germline CDR1 is DFQATT and CDR2 is SNEGSKA (reference sequence). Here the CDR3 DNA reads TGCAGTACTAGACCAACTAGCGGGAGAATCTCCTACAATGAGCAGTTCTTC. Translated: CSTRPTSGRISYNEQFF.

This clonotype was seen only a few times. CDR3 amino acids: CASSLSQGEAFF. The CDR3 region has the DNA TGTGCCAGCAGTTTAAGTCAGGGGGAAGCTTTCTTT. V usage is TRBV12-3 or TRBV12-4 and J usage is TRBJ1-1; possibly TRBD1 for D (6 bases). This CDR3 is 12 amino acids long. Trimming left V 2 bases short and J 8 bases short, with 9 bases between.

J is TRBJ1-2 and V is TRBV5-6; no definite D call. The germline V gene encodes CDR1 SGHDT and CDR2 YYEEEE. V was clipped by 0 bases and J by 2 bases, with 5 bases between them. The CDR3 has 13 amino acids. DNA for the CDR3: TGTGCCAGCAGCTTGGATCAAAACTATGGCTACACCTTC. Translated, it gives CASSLDQNYGYTF.

This clonotype was seen many times. This chain joins TRBV4-2 and TRBJ2-1; TRBD2 matches 10 bases. This CDR3 contains 17 residues. Germline V gene sequence: CDR1 LGHNA, CDR2 YNFKEQ. With 0 bases clipped from V and 6 bases from J, the junction kept 8 bases outside the gene matches. CDR3 in amino acids: CASSQDGELAGSNEQFF. CDR3 DNA sequence: TGTGCCAGCAGCCAAGATGGAGAACTAGCGGGGAGCAATGAGCAGTTCTTC.

The rearrangement links TRBV20-1 to TRBJ2-1; TRBD2 is a possible D gene (5 bases). The CDR3 runs 19 residues. Germline CDR1 reads DFQATT; CDR2 reads SNEGSKA (reference sequence). Between the trimmed V and J ends, which lost 0 bases and 4 bases, there was a span of 25 bases. This CDR3 reads CSARDPSVAGPLTYNEQFF. In DNA, the CDR3 is TGCAGTGCTAGAGACCCCTCAGTGGCGGGCCCCCTAACTTACAATGAGCAGTTCTTC.

J is TRBJ2-7 and V is TRBV6-2 or TRBV6-3; D perhaps matches TRBD1 (7 bases). The CDR3 spans 14 residues. CDR1 is MNHEY, CDR2 SVGEGT, per germline. The V gene lost 8 bases and the J gene lost 0 bases, with 14 bases spanning the gap. The CDR3 is CASDPGGLSYEQYF. CDR3 DNA sequence: TGTGCCAGCGATCCAGGGGGACTCTCCTACGAGCAGTACTTC.

V usage is TRBV7-9 and J usage is TRBJ2-7, with D possibly matching TRBD2 (5 bases). The germline V gene has CDR1 SEHNR and CDR2 FQNEAQ (reference sequence). CDR3 length: 13 residues. Trimming took off 5 bases at V and 3 bases at J, with 11 bases between the two ends. The CDR3 bases are TGTGCCAGCAGCGCCAAGGGAGACTACGAGCAGTACTTC. Protein product: CASSAKGDYEQYF.

The rearrangement uses TRBV7-9 and TRBJ2-7, with 7 nucleotides matching TRBD2. Looked up from germline, CDR1 is SEHNR and CDR2 is FQNEAQ (reference sequence). The CDR3 is made up of 17 amino acids. V dropped 5 bases and J dropped 3; count of bases not matched to a gene: 16. The CDR3 loop is CASSPAPLAENYYEQYF. Written as DNA, the CDR3 is TGTGCCAGCAGCCCGGCCCCGCTAGCGGAGAACTACTACGAGCAGTACTTC.

This chain connects TRBV25-1 to TRBJ2-4; D might be TRBD2 (5 bases). This CDR3 has 13 amino acids. V lost 3 bases and J lost 13, with 16 bases in between. The V gene's germline CDR1 is MGHDK and CDR2 SYGVNS. This CDR3 is CASSDSVRGEQYF. CDR3 nucleotides: TGTGCCAGCAGTGATTCGGTTCGTGGGGAGCAGTACTTC.

This chain connects TRBV7-2 to TRBJ2-7; 8 nucleotides line up with TRBD1. The length of the CDR3 is 16 residues. The ends lost 2 bases at V and 0 bases at J; junction bases unmatched: 6. Germline V gene lookup returns CDR1 SGHTA and CDR2 FQGNSA. CDR3 bases: TGTGCCAGCAGCTTACCTTCGGGACAGGTCTCCTACGAGCAGTACTTC. Translated, it gives CASSLPSGQVSYEQYF.

This clonotype was observed a handful of times. The chain has TRBV20-1 and TRBJ2-1; no reliable D call. Germline V gives CDR1 DFQATT, CDR2 SNEGSKA (reference sequence). This CDR3 is 12 amino acids long. Trimming removed 3 bases at V and 3 bases at J, with 6 bases between. CDR3 sequence: CSASVGYNEQFF. The CDR3 DNA follows: TGCAGTGCTAGCGTGGGCTACAATGAGCAGTTCTTC.

The rearrangement uses TRBV5-5 and TRBJ2-5; D remains unclear. This CDR3 contains 13 residues. CDR1 is SGHKS, CDR2 YYEKEE, per germline (reference sequence). V lost 1 base and J 5 bases, leaving 9 bases between the germline ends. The CDR3 protein is CASSLIGMETQYF. CDR3 nucleotide sequence: TGTGCCAGCAGCTTGATTGGGATGGAGACCCAGTACTTC. Looking up the rest from reference TRBV5-5 and TRBJ2-5 gives the full variable domain: DAGVTQSPTHLIKTRGQQVTLRCSPISGHKSVSWYQQVLGQGPQFIFQYYEKEERGRGNFPDRFSARQFPNYSSELNVNALLLGDSALYLCASSLIGMETQYFGPGTRLLVL.

CDR3 DNA sequence: TGTGCCAGCAGCTTCCCCCGTTCACCCCTCCACTTT. It yields the protein CASSFPRSPLHF. The J gene is TRBJ1-6, the V gene TRBV4-2; D remains ambiguous. This CDR3 comprises 12 residues. CDR1 is LGHNA and CDR2 is YNFKEQ in the germline V gene. V gave up 5 bases and J gave up 9 bases, with 8 bases separating them.

This clonotype has more than one count but fewer than ten. The chain combines TRBV4-1 with TRBJ2-1; 8 bases agree with TRBD1. The CDR3 has 13 amino acids. Germline trimming cut 1 base from V and 9 bases from J; bases unmatched to any gene: 2. Germline V gene data show CDR1 as MGHRA and CDR2 as YSYEKL. The CDR3 loop is CASSQGRGREQFF. CDR3 DNA sequence: TGCGCCAGCAGCCAAGGCAGGGGGCGTGAGCAGTTCTTC.

This clonotype was seen a handful of times. The rearrangement joins TRBV20-1 to TRBJ2-7; no firm D call. Trimming removed 5 bases at V and 3 bases at J, with 14 bases between. Germline loops: CDR1 DFQATT, CDR2 SNEGSKA (reference sequence). There are 13 residues in the CDR3. The CDR3 DNA follows: TGCAGTGCTGAAGGTGAGCCTGGCTACGAGCAGTACTTC. Amino acid sequence: CSAEGEPGYEQYF.

This rearrangement joins TRBV11-2 to TRBJ2-7; TRBD1 is a possible D gene (6 bases). Germline-derived CDR1 and CDR2 are SGHAT and FQNNGV. The CDR3 is made up of 14 amino acids. Trimming pared 4 bases from V and 7 bases from J, leaving 17 bases between. The DNA of the CDR3 is TGTGCCAGCAGCTCCATAGGGGCAGGGGTGGAGCAGTACTTC. This sequence encodes CASSSIGAGVEQYF.

This clonotype was seen more than once but under ten times. The chain employs TRBV20-1 and TRBJ2-7; TRBD1 aligns across 8 bases. Germline values: CDR1 DFQATT, CDR2 SNEGSKA (reference sequence). J gave up 3 bases and V 2 bases, and 3 bases lay outside the gene matches. The CDR3 consists of 13 residues. This CDR3 is CSARRQGNYEQYF. CDR3 coding DNA: TGCAGTGCTAGACGACAGGGGAACTACGAGCAGTACTTC.